The clone carrying this TCR beta chain appeared a few times. The antigen remains undetermined. The V end was cut by 0 bases, the J end by 2 bases, with 7 bases between. Per germline, CDR1 SGHRS and CDR2 YFSETQ. This CDR3 is built from 14 residues. This record comes from a study of T cell repertoires in cytomegalovirus infection. Whole-study context: Peptides in the study included HLA-C-restricted and HLA-B-restricted CMV epitopes. Matching HLA type, along with CMV infection, was indicated by public TCR beta signatures. Study results and limitations: Based on cumulative public TCR beta family frequency, carriers of CMV plus the relevant HLA were identified. What dominated the ex vivo response were HLA-C-restricted CMV-specific TCR beta clonotypes.

TCRdb recomputed calls from the reads with MiXCR, one row per CDR3 protein. The table lists 830,000 or so distinct CDR3 sequences, 30% to 35% of them singletons, with roughly an eighth in the top ten. The sequence was obtained from a human donor in good health (CMV status not recorded). Some clones in this sample may be carry-over from other donors' samples. This chain joins TRBV5-1 and TRBJ2-3, with no clear D. Sequenced material: cultured CD8+ T cells from PBMCs, taken from culture after CMV antigen stimulation. The CDR3 sequence is CASSLGNFTDTQYF. The CDR3 DNA follows: TGCGCCAGCAGCTTGGGCAACTTCACAGATACGCAGTATTTT.